This entry features one T cell receptor beta chain sequence. This specimen belongs to a study of blood T cell repertoires in COVID-19. Across the study: Samples came from the United States, Italy and Spain, spanning acute and convalescent COVID-19. PBMCs, B-cell-depleted T cells, or T cells were the source of the cDNA or gDNA that made up the material.

Under the authors' procedure: Amplified reference gene primers provided the basis for estimating nucleated cell counts. Assay used: immunoSEQ multiplex PCR; TCRdb lists only in-frame clones, some missing. V, J and clone size reflect that table, while D and trimming were determined from the DNA. The table shows 100,000 to 120,000 clones, with 80% to 90% occurring only once. Source material: peripheral blood. The TCR comes from a woman aged 70 to 79 with acute or convalescent COVID-19.

The CDR3 DNA sequence: TGTGCCAGCAGTGCCGGGACAGGGGTAGAAAAACTGTTTTTT. Translating it yields CASSAGTGVEKLFF. The rearrangement uses TRBV27 and TRBJ1-4, with TRBD1 matching 10 bases. The germline gives CDR1 MNHEY, CDR2 SMNVEV (reference sequence). The CDR3 is 14 residues long. The V and J ends lost 5 bases and 8 bases, in that order; junction bases with no gene match: 5.